The 9 T cell receptor beta chains reported below all come from one sample, sequenced in a study of blood T cells in healthy people across ages. For the second PCR, which ran for about 7 to 11 cycles, a sample-barcoded 5' primer and a J-beta primer mix were used. TCRdb reanalysed the 5' RACE reads using MiXCR and keeps one entry per CDR3 protein. The sample consists of some 1.5 million distinct CDR3 sequences, about 42% of them appearing once. Sequencing used blood. Source of these receptors: a woman in her late teens or twenties in good health.

The chain recombines TRBV7-2 with TRBJ2-3; D call uncertain. Germline loops: CDR1 SGHTA, CDR2 FQGNSA. Trimming removed 5 bases from V and 3 bases from J, with 18 bases in between. There are 16 residues in the CDR3. In DNA, the CDR3 is TGTGCCAGCAGCCTCCCGGGTGGGGTGGGGACAGATACGCAGTATTTT. It codes for CASSLPGGVGTDTQYF.

The chain joins TRBV11-2 to TRBJ2-5, with 8 bases matching TRBD2. CDR3 length: 16 amino acids. Germline V gives CDR1 SGHAT, CDR2 FQNNGV. J lost 5 bases, V lost 6 bases, and 14 bases had no gene match. The DNA for the CDR3 is TGTGCCAGCAGTCGAGGGGGTATCAGCGGGGGTGAGACCCAGTACTTC. The encoded protein is CASSRGGISGGETQYF.

V is TRBV6-2 or TRBV6-3 and J is TRBJ2-4; 8 bases are shared with TRBD2. The CDR3 contains 12 residues. The germline CDR1 and CDR2 sequences are MNHEY and SVGEGT. V shed 2 bases, J shed 13 bases, and the junction held 4 bases outside the gene matches. The CDR3 loop reads CASSYSGSVQYF. CDR3 nucleotides: TGTGCCAGCAGTTACAGCGGGAGTGTGCAGTACTTC.

The chain employs TRBV27 and TRBJ2-1; weak D call: TRBD1 (7 bases). V was clipped by 4 bases and J by 10 bases, with 23 bases between them. CDR3 length equals 16 residues. Germline V lookup: CDR1 MNHEY, CDR2 SMNVEV (reference sequence). In DNA, the CDR3 is TGTGCCAGCAGTTCTCCGGACAGGCGACTAGTCGGCGAGCAGTTCTTC. Amino acid sequence: CASSSPDRRLVGEQFF.

The chain recombines TRBV20-1 with TRBJ1-2; a possible D gene is TRBD1 (5 bases). Germline-derived CDR1 and CDR2 are DFQATT and SNEGSKA (reference sequence). The length of the CDR3 is 15 residues. With 0 bases removed from V and 4 bases from J, the gap between germline ends came to 15 bases. CDR3 loop: CSARDQGREPYGYTF. The CDR3 region has the DNA TGCAGTGCTAGAGATCAGGGCAGGGAGCCCTATGGCTACACCTTC.

This clonotype has only a few counts. The rearrangement joins TRBV3-1 to TRBJ1-2; a possible D gene is TRBD1 (6 bases). Trimming took off 3 bases at V and 2 bases at J, with 13 bases between the two ends. This CDR3 contains 15 residues. Germline assignment: CDR1 LGHDT and CDR2 YNNKEL (reference sequence). The CDR3 nucleotides read TGTGCCAGCAGCCACCGCAGGAGGGGGAACTATGGCTACACCTTC. As protein: CASSHRRRGNYGYTF.

This clonotype has only a few counts. V is TRBV4-2 and J is TRBJ1-5, with 11 positions matching TRBD1. Germline lookup yields CDR1 LGHNA and CDR2 YNFKEQ. Unmatched junction bases numbered 3, after V lost 2 bases and J lost 0 bases. The CDR3 totals 17 residues. The CDR3 sequence: CASSQLDRGLSNQPQHF. CDR3 coding DNA: TGTGCCAGCAGCCAATTGGACAGGGGGCTTAGCAATCAGCCCCAGCATTTT.

This clonotype is a singleton in its sample. The CDR3 reads CASSQVVGLAGWEQYF. The CDR3 DNA follows: TGTGCCAGCAGCCAAGTTGTGGGACTAGCGGGATGGGAGCAGTACTTC. This chain uses TRBV4-2 with TRBJ2-7; 13 bases are a match to TRBD2. The CDR3 runs 16 residues. CDR1 LGHNA and CDR2 YNFKEQ come from the germline V gene. V shed 1 base, J shed 7 bases, and the junction held 7 bases outside the gene matches.

The sample holds a few counts of this clonotype. The chain joins TRBV4-1 to TRBJ2-7; TRBD2 matches at 8 bases. The CDR3 contains 17 residues. The germline CDR1 and CDR2 sequences are MGHRA and YSYEKL. V lost 4 bases and J lost 0; bases outside the gene matches: 11. CDR3 residues: CASSLPGTRDSSYEQYF. The CDR3 bases are TGCGCCAGCAGCCTACCCGGGACTAGAGACAGCTCCTACGAGCAGTACTTC.